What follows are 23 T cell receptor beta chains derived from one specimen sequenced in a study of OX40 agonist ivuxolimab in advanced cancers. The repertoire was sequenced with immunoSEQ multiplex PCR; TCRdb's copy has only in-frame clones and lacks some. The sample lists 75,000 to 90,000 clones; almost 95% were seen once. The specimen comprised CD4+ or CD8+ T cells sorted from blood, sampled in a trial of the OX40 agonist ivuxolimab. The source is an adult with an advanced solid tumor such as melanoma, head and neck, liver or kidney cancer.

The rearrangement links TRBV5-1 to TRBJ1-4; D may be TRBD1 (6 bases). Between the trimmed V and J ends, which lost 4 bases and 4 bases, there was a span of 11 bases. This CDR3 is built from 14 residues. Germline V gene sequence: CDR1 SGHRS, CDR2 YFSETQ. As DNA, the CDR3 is TGCGCCAGCAGCATACAGGGTAGTAATGAAAAACTGTTTTTT. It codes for CASSIQGSNEKLFF.

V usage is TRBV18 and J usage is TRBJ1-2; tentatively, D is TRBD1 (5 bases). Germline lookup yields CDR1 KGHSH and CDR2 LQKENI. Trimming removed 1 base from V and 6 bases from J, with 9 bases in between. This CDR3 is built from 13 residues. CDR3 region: CASSPRRGDGYTF. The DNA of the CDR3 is TGTGCCAGCTCACCACGGCGAGGGGATGGCTACACCTTC.

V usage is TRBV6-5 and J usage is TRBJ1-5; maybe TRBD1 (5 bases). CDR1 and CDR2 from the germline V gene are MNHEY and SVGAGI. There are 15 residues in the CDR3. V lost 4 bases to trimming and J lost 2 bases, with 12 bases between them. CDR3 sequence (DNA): TGTGCCAGCAGTTCGGTTGGGGGAGGCAATCAGCCCCAGCATTTT. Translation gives CASSSVGGGNQPQHF.

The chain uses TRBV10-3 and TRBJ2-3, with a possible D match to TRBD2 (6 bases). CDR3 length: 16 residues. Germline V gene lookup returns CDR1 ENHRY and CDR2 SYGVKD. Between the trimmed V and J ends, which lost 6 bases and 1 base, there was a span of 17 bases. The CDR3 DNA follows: TGTGCCATCAGCGCGGGACGGTCGAGGGGCACAGATACGCAGTATTTT. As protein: CAISAGRSRGTDTQYF.

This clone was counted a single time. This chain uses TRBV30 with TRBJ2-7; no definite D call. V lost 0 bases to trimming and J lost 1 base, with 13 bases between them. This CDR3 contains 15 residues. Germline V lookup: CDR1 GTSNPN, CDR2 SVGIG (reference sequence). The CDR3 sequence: CAWSVRMGLSYEQYF. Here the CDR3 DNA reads TGTGCCTGGAGTGTACGCATGGGCTTATCCTACGAGCAGTACTTC.

In nucleotides, the CDR3 is TGTGCCAGCAGCGCCGGACGGGAATACTCAAGAGTGACCCAGTACTTC. Protein sequence: CASSAGREYSRVTQYF. The V call is TRBV5-6, the J call TRBJ2-5, with D tentatively TRBD2 (5 bases). In germline, CDR1 is SGHDT, CDR2 YYEEEE. The germline V and J ends were trimmed by 4 bases and 7 bases, with 23 bases remaining between them. CDR3 size: 16 residues.

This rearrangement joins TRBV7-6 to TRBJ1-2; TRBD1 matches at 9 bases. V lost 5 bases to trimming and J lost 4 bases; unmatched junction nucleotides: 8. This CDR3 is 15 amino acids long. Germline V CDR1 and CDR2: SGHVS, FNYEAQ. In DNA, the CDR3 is TGTGCCAGCAGCCCGAGGACAGGGGATTCCTATGGCTACACCTTC. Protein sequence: CASSPRTGDSYGYTF.

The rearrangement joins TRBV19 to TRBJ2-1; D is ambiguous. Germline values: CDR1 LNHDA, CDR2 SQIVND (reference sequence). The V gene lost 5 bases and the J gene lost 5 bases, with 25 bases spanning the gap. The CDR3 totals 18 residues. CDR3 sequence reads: CASSPAPLGPRFNNEQFF. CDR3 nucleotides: TGTGCCAGTAGTCCCGCCCCTCTAGGCCCTAGATTTAACAATGAGCAGTTCTTC.

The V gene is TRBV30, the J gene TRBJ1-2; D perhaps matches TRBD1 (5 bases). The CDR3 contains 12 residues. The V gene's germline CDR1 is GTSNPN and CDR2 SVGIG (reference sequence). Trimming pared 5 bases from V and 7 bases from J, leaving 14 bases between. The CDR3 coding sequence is TGTGCCTGGGGAAACCCCGGGGGTGGCTACACCTTC. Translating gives CAWGNPGGGYTF.

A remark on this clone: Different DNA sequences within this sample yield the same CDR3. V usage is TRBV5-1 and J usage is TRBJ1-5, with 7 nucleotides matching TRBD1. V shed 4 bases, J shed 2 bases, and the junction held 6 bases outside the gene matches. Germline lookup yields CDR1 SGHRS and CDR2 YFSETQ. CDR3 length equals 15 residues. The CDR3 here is CASSPQGIGNQPQHF. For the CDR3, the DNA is TGCGCCAGCAGCCCACAGGGGATCGGCAATCAGCCCCAGCATTTT.

The chain's CDR3 is CASRRDSSGANVLTF. CDR3 bases: TGCGCCAGCAGACGGGACAGCTCTGGGGCCAACGTCCTGACTTTC. The chain carries TRBV5-1 and TRBJ2-6; 7 nucleotides agree with TRBD1. This CDR3 has 15 residues. Germline V gives CDR1 SGHRS, CDR2 YFSETQ. With V trimmed by 5 bases and J by 0 bases, 2 bases remained unmatched.

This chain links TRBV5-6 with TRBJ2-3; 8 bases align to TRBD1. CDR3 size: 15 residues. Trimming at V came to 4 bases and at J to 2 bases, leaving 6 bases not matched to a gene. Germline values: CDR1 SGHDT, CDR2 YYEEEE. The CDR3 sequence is CASSPRGLHTDTQYF. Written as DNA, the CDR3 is TGTGCCAGCAGCCCCAGGGGGCTCCACACAGATACGCAGTATTTT.

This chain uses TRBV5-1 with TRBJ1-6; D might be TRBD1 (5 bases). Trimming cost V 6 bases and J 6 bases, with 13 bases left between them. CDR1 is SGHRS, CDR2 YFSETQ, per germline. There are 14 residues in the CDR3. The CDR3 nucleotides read TGCGCCAGCAATACAGGAAATAGTAATTCACCCCTCCACTTT. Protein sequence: CASNTGNSNSPLHF.

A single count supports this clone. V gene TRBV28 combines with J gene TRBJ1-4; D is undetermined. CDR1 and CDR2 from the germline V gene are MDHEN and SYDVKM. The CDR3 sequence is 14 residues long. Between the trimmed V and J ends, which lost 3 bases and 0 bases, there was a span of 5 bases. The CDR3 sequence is CASSFSATNEKLFF. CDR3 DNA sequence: TGTGCCAGCAGTTTCTCAGCAACTAATGAAAAACTGTTTTTT.

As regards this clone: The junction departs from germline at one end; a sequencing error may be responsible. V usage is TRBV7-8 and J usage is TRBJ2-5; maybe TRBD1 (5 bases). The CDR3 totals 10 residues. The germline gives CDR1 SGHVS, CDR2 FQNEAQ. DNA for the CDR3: TGTGCCAGCAGCTTAGCCGCCAGGGACTTC. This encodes CASSLAARDF.

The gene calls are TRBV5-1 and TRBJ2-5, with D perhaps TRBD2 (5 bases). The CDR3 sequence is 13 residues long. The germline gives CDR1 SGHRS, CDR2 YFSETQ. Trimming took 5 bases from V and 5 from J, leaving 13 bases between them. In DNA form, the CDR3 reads TGCGCCAGCAGGGGGAGCATCGGGGAGACCCAGTACTTC. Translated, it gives CASRGSIGETQYF.

CDR3 coding DNA: TGTGCCAGTAGTATGGGAAAGGGCAGGAGAGGCCGTGGCTACACCTTC. Its protein product is CASSMGKGRRGRGYTF. This chain connects TRBV19 to TRBJ1-2; no reliable D call. The germline V gene has CDR1 LNHDA and CDR2 SQIVND (reference sequence). The ends were cut back, 3 bases at V and 7 bases at J, with 21 bases in the middle. CDR3 length: 16 amino acids.

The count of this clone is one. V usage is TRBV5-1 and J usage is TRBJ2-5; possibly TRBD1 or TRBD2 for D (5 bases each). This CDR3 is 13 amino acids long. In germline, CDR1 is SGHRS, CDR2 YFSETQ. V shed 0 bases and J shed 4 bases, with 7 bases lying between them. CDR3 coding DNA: TGCGCCAGCAGCTTGGGTGGGGGAGAGACCCAGTACTTC. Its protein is CASSLGGGETQYF.

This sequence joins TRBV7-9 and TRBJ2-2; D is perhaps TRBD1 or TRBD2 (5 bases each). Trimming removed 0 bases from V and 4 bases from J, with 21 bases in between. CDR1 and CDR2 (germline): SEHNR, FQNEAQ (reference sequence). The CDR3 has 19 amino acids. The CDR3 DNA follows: TGTGCCAGCAGCTTAGCGCATTGGCTCCCCAGGGACCCCACCGGGGAGCTGTTTTTT. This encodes CASSLAHWLPRDPTGELFF. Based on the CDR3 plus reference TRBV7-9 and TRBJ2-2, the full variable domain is DTGVSQNPRHKITKRGQNVTFRCDPISEHNRLYWYRQTLGQGPEFLTYFQNEAQLEKSRLLSDRFSAERPKGSFSTLEIQRTEQGDSAMYLCASSLAHWLPRDPTGELFFGEGSRLTVL.

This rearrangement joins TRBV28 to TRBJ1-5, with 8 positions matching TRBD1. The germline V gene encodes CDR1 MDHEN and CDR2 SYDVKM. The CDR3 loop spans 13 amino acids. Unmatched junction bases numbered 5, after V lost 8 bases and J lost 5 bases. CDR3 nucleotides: TGTGCCAGCCGGCAGGGGGCCTATCAGCCCCAGCATTTT. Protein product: CASRQGAYQPQHF.

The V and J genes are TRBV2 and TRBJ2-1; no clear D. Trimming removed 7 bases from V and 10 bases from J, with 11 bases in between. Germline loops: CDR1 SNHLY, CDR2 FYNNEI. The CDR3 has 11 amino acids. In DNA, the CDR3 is TGTGCCAGCACCCGGTTGGTCGAGCAGTTCTTC. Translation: CASTRLVEQFF.

In DNA, the CDR3 is TGTGCCAGCAGTTCCCCCAGAAAAAAACTGTTTTTT. Its translation is CASSSPRKKLFF. This sequence joins TRBV28 and TRBJ1-4; no clear D gene. This CDR3 is 12 amino acids long. Germline V gives CDR1 MDHEN, CDR2 SYDVKM. Trimming pared 4 bases from V and 9 bases from J, leaving 9 bases between.

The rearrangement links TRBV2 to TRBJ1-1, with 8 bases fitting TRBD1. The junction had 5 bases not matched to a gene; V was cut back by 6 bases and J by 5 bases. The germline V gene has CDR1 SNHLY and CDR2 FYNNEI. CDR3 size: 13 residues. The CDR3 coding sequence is TGTGCCAGCAGCGACAGGGGAAGAACTGAAGCTTTCTTT. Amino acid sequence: CASSDRGRTEAFF.